The rows below give T cell receptor beta chains drawn from one sample of a study of radiation and T cells in renal cell carcinoma. Here immunoSEQ multiplex PCR was the method, and the copy in TCRdb shows in-frame clones only, minus some. This table holds several thousand clones, about 59% found once. The sequenced sample was tumor tissue, obtained from a patient whose treatment included radiotherapy and nephrectomy. These TCRs come from a man between 60 and 75 years old with renal cell carcinoma. Each CDR3 is given with its conserved first and last residue. D genes are given only for firm matches. Size tells how often a clone was seen (once, few, many) or the class of an expanded clone, and some rows leave it out.

TRBJ1-2,TRBV19,large,TRBD1,CASSSGTGNGGYTF,TGTGCCAGTTCCTCCGGGACAGGAAACGGCGGCTACACCTTC
TRBJ2-2,TRBV27,NA,TRBD1,CASSLSVDRGTGELFF,TGTGCCAGCAGTTTATCGGTGGACAGGGGTACCGGGGAGCTGTTTTTT
TRBJ1-5,TRBV19,medium-sized,NA,CASVNPGNNQPQHF,TGTGCCAGTGTTAATCCTGGCAACAATCAGCCCCAGCATTTT
TRBJ2-5,TRBV5-1,once,TRBD2,CASTRRGTSGLQETQYF,TGCGCCAGCACCCGTCGCGGGACTAGCGGTCTACAAGAGACCCAGTACTTC
TRBJ2-6,TRBV6-1,NA,NA,CASSDLLSGANVLTF,TGTGCCAGCAGTGACCTCCTCTCTGGGGCCAACGTCCTGACTTTC
TRBJ1-5,TRBV28,NA,TRBD1,CASSLFTQKGAFGQPQHF,TGTGCCAGCAGTTTATTCACCCAAAAGGGGGCGTTTGGACAGCCCCAGCATTTT
TRBJ2-2,TRBV7-2,medium-sized,NA,CASKTRGLTGELFF,TGTGCCAGCAAGACTAGGGGGCTCACCGGGGAGCTGTTTTTT
TRBJ1-5,TRBV14,NA,NA,CASSQGAGQPQHF,TGTGCCAGCAGCCAAGGGGCCGGGCAGCCCCAGCATTTT
TRBJ2-6,TRBV9,NA,NA,CASSVEPGASINWANVLTF,TGTGCCAGCAGCGTAGAACCAGGGGCGAGCATTAACTGGGCCAACGTCCTGACTTTC
TRBJ1-3,TRBV6-6,NA,NA,CASSSGLRMADTIYF,TGTGCCAGCAGTTCGGGCCTGAGGATGGCGGACACCATATATTTT
TRBJ2-7,TRBV7-3,few,TRBD1,CASSSRDRVSYEQYF,TGTGCCAGCAGCTCCCGGGACAGGGTGTCCTACGAGCAGTACTTC
TRBJ2-7,TRBV7-9,once,NA,CASSLVTFQDSYEQYF,TGTGCCAGCAGCTTAGTAACTTTCCAGGACAGCTACGAGCAGTACTTC
TRBJ1-1,TRBV6-4,NA,TRBD1,CASSEETGRATEAFF,TGTGCCAGCAGTGAGGAGACAGGGAGAGCCACTGAAGCTTTCTTT
TRBJ1-2,TRBV19,NA,NA,CASSGANYGYTF,TGTGCCAGTAGTGGGGCCAACTATGGCTACACCTTC
TRBJ2-7,TRBV7-6,NA,TRBD1,CASSLTGTGSEQYF,TGTGCCAGCAGCTTAACCGGGACAGGCTCCGAGCAGTACTTC
TRBJ2-1,TRBV29-1,few,NA,CSVEDPTAYNEQFF,TGCAGCGTTGAAGATCCGACAGCCTACAATGAGCAGTTCTTC
TRBJ1-2,TRBV15,NA,TRBD1,CATSRDQGARSGYTF,TGTGCCACCAGCAGAGATCAGGGGGCGCGGAGTGGCTACACCTTC
TRBJ1-1,TRBV7-2,NA,NA,CASSFSFPGGTEAFF,TGTGCCAGCAGCTTTAGTTTTCCTGGGGGAACTGAAGCTTTCTTT
TRBJ2-7,TRBV7-8,once,NA,CASSPLTAYEQYF,TGTGCCAGCAGCCCCCTGACAGCCTACGAGCAGTACTTC
TRBJ2-5,TRBV6-5,NA,NA,CASSYGREETQYF,TGTGCCAGCAGTTACGGGCGGGAAGAGACCCAGTACTTC
TRBJ1-2,TRBV7-8,medium-sized,NA,CASSLVVLSSANYGYTF,TGTGCCAGCAGCTTAGTCGTCCTCAGCTCAGCTAACTATGGCTACACCTTC
TRBJ1-2,TRBV5-3,NA,NA,CASSTRQTDGYTF,TGTGCCAGCAGCACGCGACAGACCGATGGCTACACCTTC
TRBJ1-1,TRBV28,NA,NA,CASSLYATEAFF,TGTGCCAGCAGCCTTTACGCCACTGAAGCTTTCTTT
TRBJ2-3,TRBV27,NA,TRBD2,CASSLSIGQLAGGSTDTQYF,TGTGCCAGCAGTTTATCGATAGGGCAACTAGCGGGAGGGAGCACAGATACGCAGTATTTT
TRBJ1-1,TRBV20-1,large,NA,CSAPISTEAFF,TGCAGTGCTCCTATTAGTACTGAAGCTTTCTTT
TRBJ1-1,TRBV9,NA,TRBD1,CASSVTQGGTEAFF,TGTGCCAGCAGCGTGACACAGGGGGGAACTGAAGCTTTCTTT
TRBJ2-7,TRBV27,NA,NA,CASSLTPSYEQYF,TGTGCCAGCAGTTTGACCCCTTCCTACGAGCAGTACTTC
TRBJ2-7,TRBV18,NA,NA,CASSPPAPGSTYEQYF,TGTGCCAGCTCACCACCGGCACCGGGCTCTACCTACGAGCAGTACTTC